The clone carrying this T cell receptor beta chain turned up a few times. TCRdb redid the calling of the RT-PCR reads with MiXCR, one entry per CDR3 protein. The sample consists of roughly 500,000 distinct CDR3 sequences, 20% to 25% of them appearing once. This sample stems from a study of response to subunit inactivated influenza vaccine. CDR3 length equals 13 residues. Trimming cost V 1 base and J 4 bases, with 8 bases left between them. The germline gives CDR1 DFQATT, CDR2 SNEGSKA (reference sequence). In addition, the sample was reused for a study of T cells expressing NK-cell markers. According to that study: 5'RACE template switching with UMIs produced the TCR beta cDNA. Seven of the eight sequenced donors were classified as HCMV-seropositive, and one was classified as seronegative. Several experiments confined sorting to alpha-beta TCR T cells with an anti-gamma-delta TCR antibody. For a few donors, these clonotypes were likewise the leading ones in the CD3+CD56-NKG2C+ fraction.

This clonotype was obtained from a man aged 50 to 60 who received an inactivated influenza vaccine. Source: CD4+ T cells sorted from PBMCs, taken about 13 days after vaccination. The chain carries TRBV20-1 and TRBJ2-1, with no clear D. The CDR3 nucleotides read TGCAGTGCTAGAGGGACCTTGTACAATGAGCAGTTCTTC. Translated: CSARGTLYNEQFF.